This T cell receptor beta chain was captured by sequencing in a study of T cells in Graves' hyperthyroidism and ophthalmopathy (dated by TCRdb to the late 2010s). General notes on the study: Peripheral blood samples were taken at initial diagnosis, before any treatment was given. TCR V-J signatures able to tell the groups apart were searched for in a discovery cohort of some 97 patients, of whom around 42 had Graves' ophthalmopathy and about 55 had stable Graves' hyperthyroidism. The paper reports TCR Vbeta CDR3 sequencing of approximately 140 peripheral blood samples: under 45 ophthalmopathy, about 75 hyperthyroidism and around 17 progressor patients. Following sampling, methimazole starting at 30 mg daily was given to hyperthyroidism patients, and high-dose intravenous methylprednisolone was given to ophthalmopathy patients. Thyroid tissue and blood T-cell repertoires from six Graves' hyperthyroidism patients were also compared in the study. The approximately 100 discovery patients were divided at random into training and test sets in a 7:3 ratio. Whether ophthalmopathy could be predicted prospectively was tested in an independent validation cohort made up of about 20 hyperthyroidism patients plus 17 patients who later progressed to ophthalmopathy. Results the study describes overall, beyond this receptor: No statistical method was used to set the sample size in advance, and investigators knew the group allocation. Most expanded thyroid clonotypes (frequency above 0.001) were also detected in blood, a finding suggesting that blood repertoires may reflect thyroid immune responses. In validation, progression to ophthalmopathy was predicted by the model with nearly 71% sensitivity and 72.22% specificity, a median of 6.5 months before onset. A 13 V-J signature model separated ophthalmopathy from stable hyperthyroidism, with approximately 86% sensitivity and 81.08% specificity in cross-validation and 80%/75% in testing.

Stable Graves' hyperthyroidism was defined as the absence of progression to ophthalmopathy over 18 months of follow-up. Hyperthyroidism patients were newly diagnosed, with disease duration under 2 months, and aged 18 to 65 years. The study excluded patients with uncontrolled infections, other autoimmune diseases, pregnancy or lactation. Clinical symptoms, serum thyroxine and TRAb, thyroid ultrasound, and orbital computed tomography formed the basis for the diagnoses. PBMCs were separated from roughly 10 ml of fresh peripheral blood using Ficoll-Paque density gradient centrifugation. Total RNA was extracted using Trizol reagent, and RNA quality was assessed on an Agilent 2100 Bioanalyzer. The TCR beta CDR3 regions were amplified from RNA transcripts. The first round of RT-PCR for the TCR CDR3 was performed with the HTBI primer set and the Qiagen OneStep RT-PCR kit. Libraries were constructed in a second round of multiplex PCR, after which size selection and purification were performed. The libraries were sequenced on an Illumina HiSeq2000 using paired-end 100 bp reads. Per the authors' processing: Raw data were processed with SOAPnuke, discarding reads with adapters, uncalled bases, mean Phred below 15, or no exact constant-primer or identifier match. COPE v1.2.5 was used to merge high-quality paired reads, and clonotypes were defined as unique nucleotide sequences. Clonotypes were aligned to IMGT TRBV, TRBD and TRBJ reference segments using MiTCR v1.1. Only V-J combinations with frequency above 0.0001, covering 99.2% of repertoires, were analysed. A TCS score was defined as the ratio between F50 (clonal expansion) and ExV (chaos), using BLOSUM62-based TCRdist between CDR3 peptides within each V-J. Welch's t-statistics and random forest reduced fewer than 600 V-J features to 10 to 15, which were used in a naive Bayes classifier (R e1071). Through fastp at Q25 and MiXCR, TCRdb rebuilt clones from the public reads, retaining in-frame beta chains. Rows are combined by CDR3 protein, so each entry shows the most common genes and DNA. The V and J calls come from TCRdb's annotation, not from the publication. In all, the sample holds roughly 700,000 distinct CDR3 sequences, and around a sixth of those were seen once. Roughly a sixth of the sample is in the top ten clones.

A note on this clonotype: Which antigen it targets is not known. No per-base quality is available; no much larger clone lies one base away.

According to the germline V gene, CDR1 reads MGHRA and CDR2 reads YSYEKL. From the cysteine through the phenylalanine, the CDR3 covers 18 amino acids. Only the CDR3 region is kept as DNA, spanning 54 bases read in frame from base 1. Compared with germline, V lacks 2 bases and J lacks 7 bases; bases without a gene match: 19. This receptor was obtained from a man in his fifties or sixties with Graves' hyperthyroidism. This sequence uses TRBV4-1 and TRBJ2-7; 8 bases in the junction line up with TRBD2. The sequencing sample was made of blood. The sequence in DNA is TGCGCCAGCAGCCAAAGTGGGACGTTTGAAGCGGGAGCAAGTGAGCAGTACTTC. Protein translation: CASSQSGTFEAGASEQYF.